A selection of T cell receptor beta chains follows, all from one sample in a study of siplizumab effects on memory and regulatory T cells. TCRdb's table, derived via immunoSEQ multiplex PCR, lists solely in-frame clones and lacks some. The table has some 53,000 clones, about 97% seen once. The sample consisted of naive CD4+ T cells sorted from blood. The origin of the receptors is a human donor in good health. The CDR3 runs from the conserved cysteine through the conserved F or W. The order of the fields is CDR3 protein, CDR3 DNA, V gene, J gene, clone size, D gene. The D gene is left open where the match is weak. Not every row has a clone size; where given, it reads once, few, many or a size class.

CASSITGTHTEAFF	TGTGCCAGTAGTATAACGGGTACCCACACTGAAGCTTTCTTT	TRBV19	TRBJ1-1	NA	NA
CASSEATTSQPQHF	TGTGCCAGCAGTGAAGCAACGACCAGTCAGCCCCAGCATTTT	TRBV2	TRBJ1-5	NA	NA
CASSPERGWYEQYF	TGTGCCAGCAGCCCAGAGAGGGGATGGTACGAGCAGTACTTC	TRBV7-2	TRBJ2-7	NA	NA
CASSVGQGSGYTF	TGTGCCAGCAGTGTGGGACAGGGAAGCGGCTACACCTTC	TRBV2	TRBJ1-2	NA	TRBD1
CATTGNYGYTF	TGTGCCACCACAGGGAACTATGGCTACACCTTC	TRBV19	TRBJ1-2	NA	NA
CASSSDPGTQYF	TGTGCCAGCAGCTCGGACCCAGGTACGCAGTATTTT	TRBV7-2	TRBJ2-3	few	NA
CAWRKKGVYEQYF	TGTGCCTGGAGGAAAAAAGGAGTCTACGAGCAGTACTTC	TRBV30	TRBJ2-7	NA	NA
CASSYAGGAGKEPQHF	TGTGCCAGCAGTTACGCAGGGGGCGCGGGGAAGGAGCCCCAGCATTTT	TRBV28	TRBJ1-5	NA	TRBD1
CATSRGGRGTEAFF	TGTGCCACCAGCAGAGGGGGTCGAGGCACTGAAGCTTTCTTT	TRBV15	TRBJ1-1	NA	NA
CASSLVRDRGFYGQFF	TGCGCCAGCAGCTTGGTTCGGGACAGGGGCTTTTACGGGCAGTTCTTC	TRBV5-1	TRBJ2-1	NA	TRBD1
CASSPLSESSEQFF	TGTGCCAGCTCACCATTGTCAGAAAGTTCGGAGCAGTTCTTC	TRBV18	TRBJ2-1	NA	NA
CASSNRGSSYEQYF	TGTGCCAGCAGTAACCGCGGGAGCTCCTACGAGCAGTACTTC	TRBV6-5	TRBJ2-7	NA	TRBD2
CATRQVGQETQYF	TGTGCTACCAGACAGGTCGGGCAGGAGACCCAGTACTTC	TRBV7-7	TRBJ2-5	NA	NA
CASSQNSGSRSYNEQFF	TGTGCCAGCAGCCAAAATAGCGGGAGTAGATCCTACAATGAGCAGTTCTTC	TRBV14	TRBJ2-1	NA	TRBD2
CASSPRRPGANVLTF	TGTGCCAGCAGCCCGAGGCGTCCTGGGGCCAACGTCCTGACTTTC	TRBV7-9	TRBJ2-6	NA	NA
CSGGPQETQYF	TGCAGCGGTGGACCCCAAGAGACCCAGTACTTC	TRBV29-1	TRBJ2-5	NA	NA
CASMTSGSTDTQYF	TGTGCCAGTATGACTAGCGGGAGTACAGATACGCAGTATTTT	TRBV19	TRBJ2-3	NA	TRBD2
CSVTSGPYEQYF	TGCAGCGTTACGTCCGGCCCCTACGAGCAGTACTTC	TRBV29-1	TRBJ2-7	NA	NA
CASSAPVTSGRAVTDTQYF	TGTGCCAGCAGCGCCCCCGTGACTAGCGGGAGGGCGGTTACAGATACGCAGTATTTT	TRBV7-8	TRBJ2-3	NA	TRBD2
CASSTGLAGETDTQYF	TGTGCCAGCTCAACGGGACTAGCGGGAGAGACAGATACGCAGTATTTT	TRBV18	TRBJ2-3	NA	TRBD2
CASSLDGTTPYEQYF	TGCGCCAGCAGCCTAGACGGGACTACACCCTACGAGCAGTACTTC	TRBV5-1	TRBJ2-7	once	TRBD2
CANQDRAGANVLTF	TGTGCCAACCAGGACAGGGCTGGGGCCAACGTCCTGACTTTC	TRBV5-4	TRBJ2-6	NA	TRBD1
CASSPGTGVKPQHF	TGTGCCAGCTCTCCAGGGACAGGGGTAAAGCCCCAGCATTTT	TRBV18	TRBJ1-5	NA	TRBD1
CASSLGLAGSQETQYF	TGTGCCAGCAGTCTCGGACTAGCGGGGAGCCAAGAGACCCAGTACTTC	TRBV28	TRBJ2-5	NA	TRBD2
CASSPVGRTNEKLFF	TGTGCCAGCAGTCCCGTAGGGCGGACTAATGAAAAACTGTTTTTT	TRBV6-5	TRBJ1-4	once	NA
CASKTSGSTDTQYF	TGTGCCAGTAAAACTAGCGGGAGTACAGATACGCAGTATTTT	TRBV19	TRBJ2-3	NA	TRBD2
CAWSVRRQGGSSGANVLTF	TGTGCCTGGAGTGTACGACGACAGGGGGGCTCCTCTGGGGCCAACGTCCTGACTTTC	TRBV30	TRBJ2-6	NA	TRBD1
CSVLTGMNTEAFF	TGCAGCGTCCTTACAGGAATGAACACTGAAGCTTTCTTT	TRBV29-1	TRBJ1-1	NA	NA
CASSLDNEQFF	TGTGCCAGCTCACTCGACAATGAGCAGTTCTTC	TRBV2	TRBJ2-1	NA	NA
CASSPQGTYNEQFF	TGTGCCAGCAGCCCTCAGGGGACCTACAATGAGCAGTTCTTC	TRBV9	TRBJ2-1	NA	NA
CASRTTTSPDEQFF	TGTGCCAGCAGGACCACGACTAGTCCCGATGAGCAGTTCTTC	TRBV6-5	TRBJ2-1	NA	NA